One and the same sample provided the 3 T cell receptor beta chains below, sequenced in a study of T-cell memory formation after mild COVID-19. One entry per CDR3 protein, called by TCRdb with MiXCR from the 5' RACE reads. The data show over 45,000 distinct CDR3 sequences, roughly a tenth seen once. Sequences were obtained from PBMCs or a T cell subset sorted from them (not recorded which). Receptors originate from an adult woman who had mild COVID-19 (a few samples of this study predate the infection). Cell type and time point are not known.

This clonotype has only a few counts. This chain joins TRBV11-2 and TRBJ2-5, with D maybe TRBD2 (6 bases). Per the germline V gene, CDR1 is SGHAT and CDR2 is FQNNGV. The CDR3 is 14 amino acids. V lost 0 bases to trimming and J lost 2 bases, with 7 bases between them. CDR3 coding DNA: TGTGCCAGCAGCTTAGAAGGGACTCAAGAGACCCAGTACTTC. It specifies CASSLEGTQETQYF.

This clonotype has more than one count but fewer than ten. The chain links TRBV4-1 to TRBJ1-2; 10 positions match TRBD1. This CDR3 comprises 15 residues. V lost 1 base to trimming and J lost 4 bases; unmatched junction nucleotides: 3. Germline V CDR1 and CDR2: MGHRA, YSYEKL. The CDR3 here is CASSQAGTGAYGYTF. Here the CDR3 DNA reads TGCGCCAGCAGCCAAGCCGGGACAGGGGCCTATGGCTACACCTTC.

Relative to its sample, this clonotype is medium-sized. The CDR3 DNA sequence: TGCGCCAGCAGCCACCCCGGGACCCACGAGCAGTACTTC. Its protein is CASSHPGTHEQYF. V is TRBV4-1 and J is TRBJ2-7; D is tentatively TRBD1 or TRBD2 (5 bases each). Germline V gene data show CDR1 as MGHRA and CDR2 as YSYEKL. This CDR3 has 13 residues. The V and J ends lost 3 bases and 5 bases respectively, with 11 bases between them.